The T cell receptor (beta chain) described here comes from a study of regulatory T cells in long-lasting Graves disease. Noted time point: newly diagnosed GD, antithyroid drugs for less than 3 months. From RNA extracted from PBMCs, the TCR library was made. Many counts were recorded for this clonotype. Researchers made TCR beta libraries by using iRepertoire HTBI primers and running Arm-PCR on CDR3 regions. TCRdb redid the calling of the multiplex PCR reads with MiXCR, one entry per CDR3 protein. The data show about 520,000 distinct CDR3 sequences, about 11% seen once. This same sample was also taken into another study, of T cells in Graves' hyperthyroidism and ophthalmopathy.

The source is a woman in her thirties with Graves disease. The material was peripheral blood mononuclear cells (PBMCs), obtained at new diagnosis, from a patient treated with antithyroid drugs.

The CDR3 spells CASSQDRGVWEQYF. CDR3 coding DNA: TGTGCCAGCAGCCAAGATCGAGGTGTCTGGGAGCAGTACTTC. The J gene is TRBJ2-7, the V gene TRBV3-1; D is uncertain. Trimming shortened V by 0 bases and J by 7 bases, and 13 bases separated the two germline ends. This CDR3 has 14 amino acids. CDR1 LGHDT and CDR2 YNNKEL come from the germline V gene (reference sequence).